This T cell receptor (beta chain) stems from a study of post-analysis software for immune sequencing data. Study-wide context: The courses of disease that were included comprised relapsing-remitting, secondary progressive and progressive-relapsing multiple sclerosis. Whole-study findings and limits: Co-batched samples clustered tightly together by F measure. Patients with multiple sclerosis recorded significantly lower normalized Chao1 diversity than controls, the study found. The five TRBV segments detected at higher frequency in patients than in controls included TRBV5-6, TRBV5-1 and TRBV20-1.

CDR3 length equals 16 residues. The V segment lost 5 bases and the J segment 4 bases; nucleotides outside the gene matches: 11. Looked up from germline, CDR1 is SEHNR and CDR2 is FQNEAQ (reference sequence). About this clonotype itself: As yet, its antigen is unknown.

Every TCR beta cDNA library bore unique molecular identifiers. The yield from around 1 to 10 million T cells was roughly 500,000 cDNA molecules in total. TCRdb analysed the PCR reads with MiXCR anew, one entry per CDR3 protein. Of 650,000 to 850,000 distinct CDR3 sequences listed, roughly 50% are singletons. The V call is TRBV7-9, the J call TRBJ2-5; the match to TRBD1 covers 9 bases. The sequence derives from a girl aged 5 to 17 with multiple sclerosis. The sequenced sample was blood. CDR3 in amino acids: CASSKNRDRERETQYF. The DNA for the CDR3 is TGTGCCAGCAGCAAAAACCGGGACAGGGAACGAGAGACCCAGTACTTC.